These 14 T cell receptor beta chains were all obtained from the same sample, sequenced in a study of blood T cells in healthy people across ages. A sample-barcoded 5' primer and a J-beta primer mix were used in a second PCR of roughly 7 to 12 cycles. TCRdb reprocessed the 5' RACE reads via MiXCR and lists one record per CDR3 protein. The repertoire holds about 620,000 distinct CDR3 sequences, with about 51% as singletons. The sequenced material came from blood. These receptors originate from a woman older than 75 in good health.

The gene calls are TRBV20-1 and TRBJ2-4; 9 bases are shared with TRBD1. Trimming took 4 bases from V and 0 from J; bases not matched to a gene: 4. CDR1 is DFQATT, CDR2 SNEGSKA, per germline (reference sequence). The CDR3 loop spans 15 amino acids. CDR3 nucleotide sequence: TGCAGTGCTAAAAACAGGGGGCTAGCCAAAAACATTCAGTACTTC. Translation: CSAKNRGLAKNIQYF.

The genes are TRBV6-5 and TRBJ1-2; weak D call: TRBD1 (6 bases). The CDR3 sequence is 13 residues long. V lost 6 bases to trimming and J lost 3 bases, with 11 bases between them. The germline V gene encodes CDR1 MNHEY and CDR2 SVGAGI. The CDR3 region is CASRSGQYYGYTF. Here the CDR3 DNA reads TGTGCCAGCAGATCCGGACAGTACTATGGCTACACCTTC.

In the case of this clonotype: Compared with germline, one end of the junction differs, possibly owing to a read error. V usage is TRBV7-8 and J usage is TRBJ2-3, with 7 nucleotides matching TRBD1. In germline, CDR1 is SGHVS, CDR2 FQNEAQ. This CDR3 spans 15 amino acids. CDR3 nucleotides: TGTGCCTGCAGTCTACAGGGGTCCTTCACAGATACGCAGTATTTT. It is translated as CACSLQGSFTDTQYF.

The genes are TRBV19 and TRBJ1-5; D not certain. Germline V lookup: CDR1 LNHDA, CDR2 SQIVND (reference sequence). Trimming shortened V by 6 bases and J by 1 base, and 10 bases separated the two germline ends. This CDR3 is built from 14 residues. CDR3 loop: CASSSTGSNQPQHF. The CDR3 DNA is TGTGCCAGTAGCTCCACTGGGAGCAATCAGCCCCAGCATTTT.

Details on this clonotype: This may stem from a read error, because a much larger clone lies one nucleotide away. The chain recombines TRBV6-6 with TRBJ1-4; tentative D call: TRBD1 (5 bases). The germline V and J ends were trimmed by 4 bases and 0 bases, with 15 bases remaining between them. The germline V gene has CDR1 MNHNY and CDR2 SVGAGI (reference sequence). This CDR3 contains 17 residues. CDR3 nucleotide sequence: TGTGCCAGCAGTTCCGGATCAGGGCCCTCAACTAATGAAAAACTGTTTTTT. Encoded protein: CASSSGSGPSTNEKLFF.

This clonotype was observed a few times. The rearrangement uses TRBV7-9 and TRBJ2-2, with D tentatively TRBD2 (6 bases). Germline assignment: CDR1 SEHNR and CDR2 FQNEAQ (reference sequence). This CDR3 has 15 residues. With 5 bases removed from V and 9 bases from J, the gap between germline ends came to 19 bases. CDR3: CASSSSGTSLRELFF. CDR3 sequence (DNA): TGTGCCAGCAGCAGCTCCGGGACTTCCCTCAGGGAGCTGTTTTTT.

The gene calls are TRBV6-6 and TRBJ1-2; a possible D gene is TRBD1 (5 bases). The V gene lost 4 bases and the J gene lost 8 bases, with 17 bases spanning the gap. Germline CDR1 is MNHNY and CDR2 is SVGAGI (reference sequence). This CDR3 spans 14 amino acids. The CDR3 DNA reads as TGTGCCAGCAGTTCGACAGTCACCTCGGCCGGCTACACCTTC. As protein: CASSSTVTSAGYTF.

This clonotype appeared once. The gene calls are TRBV29-1 and TRBJ1-2; TRBD1 matches at 7 bases. This CDR3 is 12 amino acids long. Germline V gives CDR1 SQVTM, CDR2 ANQGSEA. The junction had 2 bases not matched to a gene; V was cut back by 4 bases and J by 3 bases. The CDR3 reads CSVGTGDYGYTF. CDR3 in DNA: TGCAGCGTTGGGACAGGTGACTATGGCTACACCTTC.

This clonotype was counted a few times. The chain recombines TRBV9 with TRBJ2-1; tentatively, D is TRBD1 or TRBD2 (6 bases each). This CDR3 has 13 residues. With 0 bases removed from V and 12 bases from J, the gap between germline ends came to 13 bases. CDR1 is SGDLS, CDR2 YYNGEE, per germline. CDR3 sequence: CASSVGEEGGQFF. The CDR3 DNA follows: TGTGCCAGCAGCGTAGGGGAGGAGGGGGGGCAGTTCTTC. The whole variable domain, remainder taken from reference TRBV9 and TRBJ2-1, is DSGVTQTPKHLITATGQRVTLRCSPRSGDLSVYWYQQSLDQGLQFLIQYYNGEERAKGNILERFSAQQFPDLHSELNLSSLELGDSALYFCASSVGEEGGQFFGPGTRLTVL.

This clonotype has a count of ten or more. The J gene is TRBJ2-3, the V gene TRBV5-1; D gene uncertain. The CDR3 contains 14 residues. From germline, CDR1 is SGHRS and CDR2 YFSETQ. V was cut by 0 bases and J by 5 bases, with 10 bases left in between. Here the CDR3 reads CASSLGRNIDTQYF. The CDR3 nucleotides read TGCGCCAGCAGCTTGGGCAGGAACATAGATACGCAGTATTTT.

This clonotype came up many times. The CDR3 spells CASSFLAGSYNEQFF. The CDR3 DNA sequence: TGCGCCAGCAGCTTCCTAGCGGGCTCCTACAATGAGCAGTTCTTC. The rearrangement links TRBV5-1 to TRBJ2-1; 8 nucleotides align to TRBD2. The CDR3 is 15 amino acids. V dropped 2 bases and J dropped 0; count of bases not matched to a gene: 1. Per germline, CDR1 SGHRS and CDR2 YFSETQ.

Comments on this clonotype: A read error is possible here, since a much larger clone lies one base away. The chain employs TRBV7-3 and TRBJ1-5, with a tentative D call TRBD1 (6 bases). The CDR3 has 14 amino acids. The ends were cut back, 7 bases at V and 3 bases at J, with 13 bases in the middle. Germline-derived CDR1 and CDR2 are SGHTA and FQGTGA. CDR3 sequence: CASITTGLNQPQHF. CDR3 coding DNA: TGTGCCAGCATCACGACAGGCCTCAATCAGCCCCAGCATTTT.

The CDR3 DNA reads TGTGCCAGCAGCTCGGACCCGCGGTTCTACAATGAGCAGTTCTTC. Translation gives CASSSDPRFYNEQFF. The chain couples TRBV5-6 to TRBJ2-1; D is unresolved. This CDR3 has 15 amino acids. In germline, CDR1 is SGHDT, CDR2 YYEEEE. Deletions cut 3 bases from V and 3 bases from J, with 13 bases between.

A few counts support this clonotype. The chain uses TRBV7-9 and TRBJ1-2; 8 bases are shared with TRBD1. The CDR3 length is 15 residues. CDR1 and CDR2 from the germline V gene are SEHNR and FQNEAQ (reference sequence). Trimming removed 3 bases from V and 4 bases from J; junction bases left unmatched: 7. The CDR3 protein is CASSFGQGRGYGYTF. CDR3 nucleotide sequence: TGTGCCAGCAGCTTTGGACAGGGTCGGGGCTATGGCTACACCTTC. Full variable domain (missing parts from reference TRBV7-9 and TRBJ1-2): DTGVSQNPRHKITKRGQNVTFRCDPISEHNRLYWYRQTLGQGPEFLTYFQNEAQLEKSRLLSDRFSAERPKGSFSTLEIQRTEQGDSAMYLCASSFGQGRGYGYTFGSGTRLTVV.